One and the same sample provided the 29 T cell receptor beta chains below, sequenced in a study of blood T cells in healthy people across ages (dated by TCRdb to about 2015). Library prep was done by 5' RACE. The run used an Illumina HiSeq 2500. The second PCR ran for about 6 to 12 cycles and used a J-beta primer mix along with a sample-barcoded 5' primer. TCRdb reprocessing: public reads trimmed at Q25 with fastp, clones called with MiXCR, in-frame beta chains kept. Every distinct CDR3 protein forms one entry, paired with its most common genes and DNA. The sample table records some 1.5 million distinct CDR3 sequences; 28% of these occur just once. 7.7% of the sample rests with the top ten. The sequenced sample was blood. Every receptor here comes from a woman aged 25-40 years in good health.

J is TRBJ2-3 and V is TRBV15, with D perhaps matching TRBD2 (5 bases). Germline lookup yields CDR1 LNHNV and CDR2 YYDKDF (reference sequence). V shed 1 base and J shed 2 bases, with 10 bases lying between them. The CDR3 has 15 amino acids. The CDR3 DNA reads as TGTGCCACCAGCAGAGCGGGGAACCCCACAGATACGCAGTATTTT. It is translated as CATSRAGNPTDTQYF.

CDR3 protein: CASRHDREQYF. The CDR3 DNA reads as TGTGCCAGCAGGCACGACAGGGAGCAGTACTTC. The J gene is TRBJ2-7, the V gene TRBV6-5, with TRBD1 as a possible D gene (6 bases). V lost 6 bases and J lost 7, with 10 bases in between. The germline V gene has CDR1 MNHEY and CDR2 SVGAGI. The CDR3 runs to 11 residues.

The chain joins TRBV28 to TRBJ2-7; tentatively, D is TRBD1 or TRBD2 (5 bases each). There are 15 residues in the CDR3. Trimming took 6 bases from V and 4 from J, leaving 19 bases between them. Germline V gene sequence: CDR1 MDHEN, CDR2 SYDVKM. The chain's CDR3 is CASRGVASGTYEQYF. CDR3 sequence (DNA): TGTGCCAGCAGAGGGGTAGCCAGCGGAACTTACGAGCAGTACTTC.

This clonotype was detected only a few times. CDR3 in amino acids: CASSLMTTGLSYEQYF. CDR3 nucleotides: TGTGCCAGCAGCTTAATGACGACCGGACTCTCCTACGAGCAGTACTTC. V and J are TRBV7-2 and TRBJ2-7; D is perhaps TRBD2 (5 bases). This CDR3 contains 16 residues. The germline V gene has CDR1 SGHTA and CDR2 FQGNSA. With 2 bases removed from V and 0 bases from J, the gap between germline ends came to 14 bases. The full variable domain, in which reference TRBV7-2 and TRBJ2-7 provide the parts outside the CDR3, is GAGVSQSPSNKVTEKGKDVELRCDPISGHTALYWYRQSLGQGLEFLIYFQGNSAPDKSGLPSDRFSAERTGGSVSTLTIQRTQQEDSAVYLCASSLMTTGLSYEQYFGPGTRLTVT.

A few counts support this clonotype. The chain has TRBV12-3 or TRBV12-4 and TRBJ1-1; the D is unclear. This CDR3 comprises 13 residues. The germline V and J ends were trimmed by 3 bases and 3 bases, with 8 bases remaining between them. Here the CDR3 reads CASSFQSDTEAFF. Written as DNA, the CDR3 is TGTGCCAGCAGTTTCCAGTCGGACACTGAAGCTTTCTTT.

In this sample, this clonotype turned up many times. The CDR3 here is CASRPGGYEQYF. DNA of the CDR3: TGTGCCAGCAGGCCAGGGGGCTACGAGCAGTACTTC. The chain recombines TRBV6-6 with TRBJ2-7, with TRBD1 matching 7 bases. Germline-derived CDR1 and CDR2 are MNHNY and SVGAGI (reference sequence). The CDR3 contains 12 residues. V lost 6 bases to trimming and J lost 3 bases; unmatched junction nucleotides: 2.

Regarding this clonotype: At one end the junction does not follow the germline gene, possibly because of a read error. CDR3 residues: CASSPPGLAGNNGQFF. The CDR3 coding sequence is TGTGCCAGCAGCCCGCCGGGACTAGCGGGGAACAATGGGCAGTTCTTC. The chain couples TRBV7-2 to TRBJ2-1; 13 bases are a match to TRBD2. This CDR3 region has 16 residues. CDR1 is SGHTA, CDR2 FQGNSA, per germline.

This clonotype was seen only a few times. The V gene is TRBV7-3, the J gene TRBJ1-1; 12 nucleotides align to TRBD1. The ends lost 2 bases at V and 4 bases at J; junction bases unmatched: 5. The CDR3 loop spans 16 amino acids. Germline-derived CDR1 and CDR2 are SGHTA and FQGTGA. The CDR3: CASSLFPGQGATEAFF. The CDR3, as DNA: TGTGCCAGCAGCTTATTTCCGGGACAGGGGGCCACTGAAGCTTTCTTT.

The V call is TRBV14, the J call TRBJ2-4; a weak D match, TRBD2 (5 bases). This CDR3 is 22 amino acids long. V was cut by 4 bases and J by 1 base, with 32 bases left in between. Looked up from germline, CDR1 is SGHDN and CDR2 is FVKESK. As DNA, the CDR3 is TGTGCCAGCAGCCGCCCTGAGGAGGTCCTGCGGGCAAGTCTAGGGGCCAAAAACATTCAGTACTTC. Translating gives CASSRPEEVLRASLGAKNIQYF.

This clonotype appeared many times. The rearrangement links TRBV11-2 to TRBJ1-2; tentatively, D is TRBD1 (5 bases). Between the trimmed V and J ends, which lost 4 bases and 4 bases, there was a span of 13 bases. The CDR3 consists of 14 residues. Germline V gene data show CDR1 as SGHAT and CDR2 as FQNNGV. CDR3 sequence reads: CASSSLTGGYGYTF. The CDR3 coding sequence is TGTGCCAGCAGCTCCCTTACGGGGGGCTATGGCTACACCTTC.

The chain couples TRBV3-1 to TRBJ1-1; D not certain. CDR1 and CDR2 from the germline V gene are LGHDT and YNNKEL (reference sequence). This CDR3 spans 13 amino acids. V was trimmed by 0 bases and J by 8 bases, leaving 10 bases between them. CDR3 sequence: CASSQDSRREAFF. The CDR3 nucleotides are TGTGCCAGCAGCCAAGATAGTCGGAGAGAAGCTTTCTTT.

A few counts support this clonotype. The gene calls are TRBV10-3 and TRBJ2-3, with TRBD1 matching over 9 bases. V lost 7 bases and J lost 4; bases outside the gene matches: 6. Germline V gives CDR1 ENHRY, CDR2 SYGVKD. The CDR3 consists of 14 residues. CDR3 sequence (DNA): TGTGCCATCAAGGACGGACAGGGGTCAGATACGCAGTATTTT. It yields the protein CAIKDGQGSDTQYF.

Only a few counts were recorded for this clonotype. This may be a read error: a much more frequent sequence differs by one nucleotide. The chain recombines TRBV4-3 with TRBJ2-1; D tentatively fits TRBD1 or TRBD2 (5 bases each). This CDR3 spans 13 amino acids. Germline CDR1 and CDR2: LGHNA and YSLEER. V was cut by 1 base and J by 13 bases, with 14 bases left in between. Here the CDR3 DNA reads TGCGCCAGCAGCCAAGGGATAGGGGAGACCCAGTTCTTC. It is translated as CASSQGIGETQFF.

This clonotype was found a few times. The rearrangement links TRBV9 to TRBJ2-5; D gene uncertain. CDR3 length: 15 amino acids. Trimming left V 3 bases short and J 2 bases short, with 14 bases between. Germline V gives CDR1 SGDLS, CDR2 YYNGEE. The CDR3 sequence is CASSADPDAQETQYF. The CDR3 bases are TGTGCCAGCAGCGCGGATCCTGACGCGCAAGAGACCCAGTACTTC. The entire variable domain, with the rest obtained from reference TRBV9 and TRBJ2-5, is as follows: DSGVTQTPKHLITATGQRVTLRCSPRSGDLSVYWYQQSLDQGLQFLIQYYNGEERAKGNILERFSAQQFPDLHSELNLSSLELGDSALYFCASSADPDAQETQYFGPGTRLLVL.

Ten or more counts support this clonotype. The rearrangement links TRBV4-1 to TRBJ1-5; D is unclear. The V end lost 1 base, the J end lost 7 bases, and 11 bases lay between the germline ends. CDR1 and CDR2 from the germline V gene are MGHRA and YSYEKL. The CDR3 covers 14 residues. The CDR3 protein is CASSQGPGTQPQHF. DNA for the CDR3: TGCGCCAGCAGCCAAGGCCCGGGCACGCAGCCCCAGCATTTT.

This clonotype has just a few counts. The chain carries TRBV7-9 and TRBJ2-5; 8 bases are a match to TRBD2. The V gene end was trimmed by 1 base and the J gene end by 8 bases; junction bases not matched to a gene: 15. There are 17 residues in the CDR3. The germline CDR1 and CDR2 sequences are SEHNR and FQNEAQ (reference sequence). The CDR3 region is CASSLVSLREGRDTQYF. The CDR3, as DNA: TGTGCCAGCAGCTTAGTTTCTCTACGGGAGGGCCGTGATACCCAGTACTTC.

This clonotype appeared a few times. The chain uses TRBV2 and TRBJ2-7; 8 positions match TRBD1. CDR3 length: 13 amino acids. V lost 6 bases to trimming and J lost 6 bases; unmatched junction nucleotides: 7. In germline, CDR1 is SNHLY, CDR2 FYNNEI. The CDR3 here is CASREQGVGEQYF. The CDR3 nucleotides are TGTGCCAGCAGAGAACAGGGGGTCGGCGAGCAGTACTTC.

This clonotype has more than one count but fewer than ten. The CDR3 spells CASSRSGRAGYEQYF. The DNA for the CDR3 is TGTGCCAGCAGCCGTAGCGGGAGGGCGGGATACGAGCAGTACTTC. The rearrangement joins TRBV6-5 to TRBJ2-7, with TRBD2 identical over 11 bases. V lost 6 bases, J lost 4 bases, and 8 bases stayed unmatched. The CDR3 totals 15 residues. Looked up from germline, CDR1 is MNHEY and CDR2 is SVGAGI.

The rearrangement uses TRBV20-1 and TRBJ2-7; D could derive from TRBD1 or TRBD2 (5 bases each). This CDR3 region has 14 residues. V lost 5 bases to trimming and J lost 7 bases, with 21 bases between them. Germline lookup yields CDR1 DFQATT and CDR2 SNEGSKA (reference sequence). The CDR3 loop is CSAPRDRGGREQYF. CDR3 nucleotides: TGCAGTGCTCCTAGGGACCGGGGCGGAAGGGAGCAGTACTTC.

This chain connects TRBV20-1 to TRBJ1-5; 7 bases are shared with TRBD1. J gave up 7 bases and V 6 bases, and 18 bases lay outside the gene matches. The germline V gene encodes CDR1 DFQATT and CDR2 SNEGSKA (reference sequence). The CDR3 sequence is 16 residues long. In DNA form, the CDR3 reads TGCAGTGCCCTAGTATGGTCAACAGGGGTCAACCAGCCCCAGCATTTT. This codes for CSALVWSTGVNQPQHF.

Regarding this clonotype: The junction differs from germline at one of its ends, possibly a read error. The J gene is TRBJ2-7, the V gene TRBV4-1, with D uncertain. CDR3 size: 16 residues. Germline V gene sequence: CDR1 MGHRA, CDR2 YSYEKL. CDR3 in amino acids: CVSSQDPQRPNGEQYF. Written as DNA, the CDR3 is TGCGTCAGCAGCCAAGATCCGCAGAGACCCAATGGTGAGCAGTACTTC.

This clonotype was picked up a small number of times. The V and J genes are TRBV4-3 and TRBJ2-1; D is tentatively TRBD1 or TRBD2 (6 bases each). There are 16 residues in the CDR3. CDR1 is LGHNA, CDR2 YSLEER, per germline. V lost 0 bases and J 2 bases, leaving 11 bases between the germline ends. DNA for the CDR3: TGCGCCAGCAGCCAAGATTGGGGGGCAGCCTACAATGAGCAGTTCTTC. Amino acid sequence: CASSQDWGAAYNEQFF.

In the case of this clonotype: With a much larger clone just one base away, this may be a read error. The chain employs TRBV10-3 and TRBJ2-5, with 10 bases lining up with TRBD1. This CDR3 region has 16 residues. Per the germline V gene, CDR1 is ENHRY and CDR2 is SYGVKD. The ends lost 4 bases at V and 13 bases at J; junction bases unmatched: 18. DNA for the CDR3: TGTGCCATCAGTGGACAGGGGGCCATCCAATCATACGAGCGGTACTTC. This sequence encodes CAISGQGAIQSYERYF.

This chain links TRBV7-2 with TRBJ1-1, with D possibly TRBD1 on 5 matching bases. CDR3 length: 16 residues. V lost 2 bases and J 0 bases, leaving 13 bases between the germline ends. The germline V gene has CDR1 SGHTA and CDR2 FQGNSA. CDR3 residues: CASSLKVGGVNTEAFF. The CDR3 DNA reads as TGTGCCAGCAGCTTAAAGGTGGGGGGTGTGAACACTGAAGCTTTCTTT.

At least ten counts were recorded for this clonotype. The chain employs TRBV10-3 and TRBJ2-1, with D possibly TRBD1 on 5 matching bases. The CDR3 length is 13 residues. Deletions cut 3 bases from V and 6 bases from J, with 9 bases between. Germline-derived CDR1 and CDR2 are ENHRY and SYGVKD. The DNA for the CDR3 is TGTGCCATCAGTGATCAGGGATCCAATGAGCAGTTCTTC. Residues: CAISDQGSNEQFF.

This sequence joins TRBV5-1 and TRBJ1-5; TRBD1 might be the D (5 bases). The germline CDR1 and CDR2 sequences are SGHRS and YFSETQ. V lost 0 bases to trimming and J lost 4 bases, with 11 bases between them. This CDR3 comprises 15 residues. The DNA of the CDR3 is TGCGCCAGCAGCTTGGATTTGGGGGGAAATCAGCCCCAGCATTTT. It codes for CASSLDLGGNQPQHF.

This clonotype was recorded a few times. The V and J genes are TRBV27 and TRBJ2-7; TRBD2 agrees at 10 bases. The CDR3 has 16 amino acids. The J segment lost 2 bases and the V segment lost 2 bases, leaving 6 bases of the junction unmatched. Germline V gene data show CDR1 as MNHEY and CDR2 as SMNVEV (reference sequence). CDR3 residues: CASSLLPSGGPYEQYF. In nucleotides, the CDR3 is TGTGCCAGCAGTTTACTTCCTAGCGGGGGACCCTACGAGCAGTACTTC.

This chain connects TRBV14 to TRBJ2-1, with 12 bases aligning to TRBD1. Trimming removed 1 base from V and 9 bases from J; junction bases left unmatched: 7. Germline lookup yields CDR1 SGHDN and CDR2 FVKESK. The CDR3 has 16 amino acids. This chain's CDR3 is CASSQGGQGANPEQFF. CDR3 nucleotide sequence: TGTGCCAGCAGCCAAGGGGGACAGGGGGCGAATCCTGAGCAGTTCTTC.

The rearrangement links TRBV24-1 to TRBJ2-6; 8 bases agree with TRBD1. The CDR3 loop spans 19 amino acids. Germline assignment: CDR1 KGHDR and CDR2 SFDVKD. The ends lost 3 bases at V and 0 bases at J; junction bases unmatched: 9. CDR3 in DNA: TGTGCCACCAGTGATGGCTGGGACAGGAAGCTCTCTGGGGCCAACGTCCTGACTTTC. This encodes CATSDGWDRKLSGANVLTF.